Sequencing of this T cell receptor beta chain was carried out in a study of Tregs in tolerant kidney transplant recipients. Study-level results: Expanding Tregs on activated donor B cells appeared to best identify donor-specific TCRbeta clones. In tolerant patients, donor-specific Tregs outgrew total Tregs, suggesting antigen-driven expansion.

An overnight rest at 37°C with about 220 IU/ml IL-2 preceded regulatory T cell sorting from thawed PBMCs. Note on this clone: Its cognate antigen is unknown.

The repertoire was sequenced with immunoSEQ multiplex PCR; TCRdb's copy has only in-frame clones and lacks some. The sample lists just under 65,000 clones, nearly 98% occurring once. This clonotype originated in a human donor who received a combined kidney and bone marrow transplant. The sequenced sample was Tregs from blood, obtained before the transplant.

The CDR3 nucleotides read TGCGCCAGCAGCTTGGGGGCAAATTCACCCCTCCACTTT. The encoded protein is CASSLGANSPLHF. This chain connects TRBV5-1 to TRBJ1-6; no reliable D call. Germline loops: CDR1 SGHRS, CDR2 YFSETQ. V was trimmed by 0 bases and J by 7 bases, leaving 5 bases between them. The CDR3 runs 13 residues.